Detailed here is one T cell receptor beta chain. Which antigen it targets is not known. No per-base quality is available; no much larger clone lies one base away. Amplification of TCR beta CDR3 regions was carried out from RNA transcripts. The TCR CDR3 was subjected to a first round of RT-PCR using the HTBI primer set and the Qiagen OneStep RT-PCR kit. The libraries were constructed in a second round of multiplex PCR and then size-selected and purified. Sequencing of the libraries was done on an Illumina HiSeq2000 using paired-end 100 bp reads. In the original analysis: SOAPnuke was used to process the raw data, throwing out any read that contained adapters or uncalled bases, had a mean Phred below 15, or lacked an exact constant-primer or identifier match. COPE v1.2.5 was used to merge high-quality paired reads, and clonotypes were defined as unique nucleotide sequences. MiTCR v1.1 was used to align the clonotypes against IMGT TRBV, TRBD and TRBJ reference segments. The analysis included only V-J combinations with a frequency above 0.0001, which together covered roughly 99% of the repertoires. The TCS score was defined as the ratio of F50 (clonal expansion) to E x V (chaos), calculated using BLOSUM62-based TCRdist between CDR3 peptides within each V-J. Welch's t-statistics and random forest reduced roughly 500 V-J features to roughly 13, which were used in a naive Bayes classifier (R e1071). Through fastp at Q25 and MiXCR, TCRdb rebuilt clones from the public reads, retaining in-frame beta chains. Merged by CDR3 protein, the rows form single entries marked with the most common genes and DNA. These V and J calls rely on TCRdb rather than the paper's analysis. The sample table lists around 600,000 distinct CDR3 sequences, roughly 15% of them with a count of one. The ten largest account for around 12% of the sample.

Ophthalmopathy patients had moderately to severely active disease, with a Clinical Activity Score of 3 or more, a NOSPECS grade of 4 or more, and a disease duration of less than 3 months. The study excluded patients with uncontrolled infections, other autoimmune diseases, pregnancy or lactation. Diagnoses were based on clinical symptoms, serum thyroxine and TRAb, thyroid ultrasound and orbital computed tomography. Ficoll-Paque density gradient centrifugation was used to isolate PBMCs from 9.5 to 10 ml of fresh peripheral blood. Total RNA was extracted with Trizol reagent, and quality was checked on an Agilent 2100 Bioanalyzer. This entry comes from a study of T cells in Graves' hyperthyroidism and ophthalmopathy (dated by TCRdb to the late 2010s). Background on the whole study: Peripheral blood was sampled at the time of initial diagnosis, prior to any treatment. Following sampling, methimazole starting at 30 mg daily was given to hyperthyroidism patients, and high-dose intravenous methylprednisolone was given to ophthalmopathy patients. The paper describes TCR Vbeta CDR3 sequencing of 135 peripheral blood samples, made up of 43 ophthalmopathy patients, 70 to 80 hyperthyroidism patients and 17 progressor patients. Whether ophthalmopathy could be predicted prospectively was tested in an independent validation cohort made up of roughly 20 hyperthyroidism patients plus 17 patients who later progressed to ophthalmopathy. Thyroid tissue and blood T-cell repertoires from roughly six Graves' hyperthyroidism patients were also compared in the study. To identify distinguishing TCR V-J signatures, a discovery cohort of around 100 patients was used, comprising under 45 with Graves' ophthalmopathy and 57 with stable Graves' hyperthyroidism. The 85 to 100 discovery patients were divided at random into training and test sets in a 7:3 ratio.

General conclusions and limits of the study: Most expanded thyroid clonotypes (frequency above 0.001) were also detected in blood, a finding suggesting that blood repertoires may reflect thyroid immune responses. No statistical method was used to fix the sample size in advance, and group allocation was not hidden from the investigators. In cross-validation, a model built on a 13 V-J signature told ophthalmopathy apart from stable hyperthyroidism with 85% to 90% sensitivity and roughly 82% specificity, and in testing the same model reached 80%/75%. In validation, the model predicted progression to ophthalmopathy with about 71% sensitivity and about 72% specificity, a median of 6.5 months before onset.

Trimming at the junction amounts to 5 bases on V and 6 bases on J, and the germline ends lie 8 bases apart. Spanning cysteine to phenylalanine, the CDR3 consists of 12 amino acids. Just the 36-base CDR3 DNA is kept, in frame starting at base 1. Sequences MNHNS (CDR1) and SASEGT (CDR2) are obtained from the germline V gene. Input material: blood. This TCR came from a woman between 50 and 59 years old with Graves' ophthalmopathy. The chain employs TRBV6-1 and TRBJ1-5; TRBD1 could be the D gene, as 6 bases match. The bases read TGTGCCAGCAGTACCAGGGGTCAGCCCCAGCATTTT. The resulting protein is CASSTRGQPQHF.